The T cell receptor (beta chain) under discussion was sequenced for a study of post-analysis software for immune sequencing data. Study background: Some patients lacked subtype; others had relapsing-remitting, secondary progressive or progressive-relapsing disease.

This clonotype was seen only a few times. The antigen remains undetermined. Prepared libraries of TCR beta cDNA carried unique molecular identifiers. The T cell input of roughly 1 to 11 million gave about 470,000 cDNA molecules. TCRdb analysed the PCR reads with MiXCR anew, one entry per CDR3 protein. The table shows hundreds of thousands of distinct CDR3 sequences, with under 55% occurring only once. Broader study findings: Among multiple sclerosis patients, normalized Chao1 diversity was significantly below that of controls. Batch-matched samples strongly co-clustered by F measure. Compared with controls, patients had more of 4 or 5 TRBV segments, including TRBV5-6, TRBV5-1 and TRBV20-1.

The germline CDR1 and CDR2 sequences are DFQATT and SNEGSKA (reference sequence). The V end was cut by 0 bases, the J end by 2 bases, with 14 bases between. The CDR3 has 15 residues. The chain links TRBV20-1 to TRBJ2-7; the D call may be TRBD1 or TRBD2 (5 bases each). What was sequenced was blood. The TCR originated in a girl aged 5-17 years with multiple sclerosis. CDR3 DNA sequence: TGCAGTGCTAGAGATACACTAGGGGACCCCTACGAGCAGTACTTC. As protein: CSARDTLGDPYEQYF.